This note documents a single T cell receptor beta chain sequence. Each subset's genomic DNA was shared equally among a number of immunoSEQ plates. Data came from immunoSEQ multiplex PCR; TCRdb stores just in-frame clones and leaves some out. The sample lists over 300,000 clones; roughly 87% were seen once. The data originate from a study of shared clonotypes between healthy human individuals. V lost 4 bases, J lost 0 bases, and 11 bases lay in between. This CDR3 is built from 15 residues. CDR1 and CDR2 from the germline V gene are SGHNT and YYREEE (reference sequence). This TCR derives from a man in his late teens or twenties in good health. The sequenced sample was memory CD8+ T cells sorted from blood. Sample subset: CD45RO+ cells pooled with CCR7-negative TemRA cells. V and J are TRBV5-4 and TRBJ1-3; D is unresolved. The CDR3 loop is CASSDGPYSGNTIYF. The CDR3 DNA follows: TGTGCCAGCAGCGACGGACCCTACTCTGGAAACACCATATATTTT. Based on the CDR3 plus reference TRBV5-4 and TRBJ1-3, the full variable domain is ETGVTQSPTHLIKTRGQQVTLRCSSQSGHNTVSWYQQALGQGPQFIFQYYREEENGRGNFPPRFSGLQFPNYSSELNVNALELDDSALYLCASSDGPYSGNTIYFGEGSWLTVV.